This record looks at one T cell receptor (beta chain) sequence and its context. Its antigen is not identified. This CDR3 has 13 residues. In germline, CDR1 is SGHVS, CDR2 FQNEAQ. Trimming removed 2 bases at V and 5 bases at J, with 9 bases between. The record originates from a study of shared clonotypes between healthy human individuals. Study results and limitations: Non-shared clonotypes had lower generation probabilities than clonotypes shared by all four sorted-subset donors.

Method: immunoSEQ multiplex PCR; TCRdb's copy keeps in-frame clones and lacks some. Of 1,100,000 or so clones in the sample, around three quarters were seen once. The TCR sequence derives from a man younger than 35 in good health. Some clones in this sample may be carry-over from other donors' samples. The chain employs TRBV7-8 and TRBJ1-1; D gene ambiguous. Sequenced: memory CD4+ T cells from PBMCs. As for subset: CD45RA-negative fraction. The CDR3 protein is CASSLITGTEAFF. Here the CDR3 DNA reads TGTGCCAGCAGCTTAATTACGGGGACTGAAGCTTTCTTT. Full variable domain (remainder filled in from reference TRBV7-8 and TRBJ1-1): GAGVSQSPRYKVAKRGQDVALRCDPISGHVSLFWYQQALGQGPEFLTYFQNEAQLDKSGLPSDRFFAERPEGSVSTLKIQRTQQEDSAVYLCASSLITGTEAFFGQGTRLTVV.